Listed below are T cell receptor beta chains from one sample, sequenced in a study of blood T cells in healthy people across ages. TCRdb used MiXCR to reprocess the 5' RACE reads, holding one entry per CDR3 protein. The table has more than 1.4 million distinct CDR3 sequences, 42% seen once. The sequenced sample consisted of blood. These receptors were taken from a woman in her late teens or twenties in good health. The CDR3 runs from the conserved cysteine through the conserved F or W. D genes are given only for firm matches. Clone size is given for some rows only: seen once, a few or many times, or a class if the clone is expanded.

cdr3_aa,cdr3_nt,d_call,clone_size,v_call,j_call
CASSGWDREMKDSNQPQHF,TGCGCCAGCAGCGGCTGGGACAGGGAAATGAAAGATAGCAATCAGCCCCAGCATTTT,TRBD1,.,TRBV5-1,TRBJ1-5
CASSPNRGGEKLFF,TGTGCCAGCAGCCCAAACAGGGGTGGTGAAAAACTGTTTTTT,TRBD1,few,TRBV7-2,TRBJ1-4
CASSVGTVPWGYGYTF,TGTGCCAGCAGCGTAGGAACAGTGCCGTGGGGTTATGGCTACACCTTC,.,few,TRBV9,TRBJ1-2
CASSTEGNSNQPQHF,TGTGCCAGCAGTACTGAGGGTAATAGCAATCAGCCCCAGCATTTT,.,few,TRBV2,TRBJ1-5
CASSQDRLAGIYNEQYF,TGCGCCAGCAGCCAAGATCGACTAGCGGGAATCTACAATGAGCAGTACTTC,TRBD2,few,TRBV4-1,TRBJ2-7
CASSPLATENTEAFF,TGTGCCAGCAGCCCCTTGGCGACCGAGAACACTGAAGCTTTCTTT,.,once,TRBV4-2,TRBJ1-1
CASSEDVRSRGYTF,TGTGCCAGCAGTGAAGATGTCAGAAGTCGGGGCTACACCTTC,.,.,TRBV6-1,TRBJ1-2
CAISPGQDSNQPQHF,TGTGCCATCAGCCCCGGGCAGGATAGCAATCAGCCCCAGCATTTT,.,.,TRBV10-3,TRBJ1-5
CASRLDRVGATEAFF,TGTGCCAGCAGACTGGACAGGGTCGGGGCCACTGAAGCTTTCTTT,TRBD1,.,TRBV12-3/TRBV12-4,TRBJ1-1
CASSRPDDTGDQYF,TGCGCCAGCAGCCGGCCTGATGACACTGGCGACCAGTACTTC,.,.,TRBV4-1,TRBJ2-5
CAGLDGAKYF,TGTGCCGGGCTTGACGGTGCAAAGTACTTC,.,.,TRBV3-1,TRBJ2-7
CATRVTSGHTDTQYF,TGTGCCACCCGCGTGACTAGCGGACACACAGATACGCAGTATTTT,TRBD2,.,TRBV2,TRBJ2-3
CASSLVSNGGKDTQYF,TGCGCCAGCAGCTTGGTCTCAAACGGGGGAAAAGATACGCAGTATTTT,.,.,TRBV5-1,TRBJ2-3
CSARDPGGIAGSEQYF,TGCAGTGCTAGAGATCCGGGGGGTATAGCGGGCTCCGAGCAGTACTTC,TRBD2,few,TRBV20-1,TRBJ2-7
CASSVILIDGYTF,TGTGCCAGCAGTGTAATACTAATAGATGGCTACACCTTC,.,.,TRBV12-3/TRBV12-4,TRBJ1-2
CASSERAGGEQYF,TGCGCCAGCAGTGAACGTGCGGGGGGGGAGCAGTACTTC,TRBD2,.,TRBV10-1,TRBJ2-7
CASSQGQSTSALSYEQYF,TGTGCCAGCAGCCAGGGGCAGAGCACCTCCGCGTTATCCTACGAGCAGTACTTC,.,few,TRBV3-1,TRBJ2-7
CAWAGQRKETQYF,TGTGCCTGGGCGGGACAGAGAAAAGAGACCCAGTACTTC,.,.,TRBV30,TRBJ2-5
CSVGLSGYSYNEQYF,TGCAGCGTTGGGCTTAGCGGGTACTCCTACAATGAGCAGTACTTC,TRBD2,few,TRBV29-1,TRBJ2-7
CASSLSTGLAEETQYF,TGTGCCAGCAGCTTAAGTACCGGACTAGCGGAGGAGACCCAGTACTTC,TRBD2,.,TRBV13,TRBJ2-5
CASSFLKDARNTEAFF,TGTGCCAGCAGCTTTCTAAAAGACGCGAGGAACACTGAAGCTTTCTTT,.,.,TRBV11-1,TRBJ1-1
CASGLVPRDGDEQFF,TGTGCTAGTGGTTTGGTACCACGGGATGGCGACGAGCAGTTCTTC,.,.,TRBV12-5,TRBJ2-1
CASSFRADQFF,TGTGCCAGCAGTTTTAGGGCAGACCAGTTCTTC,.,few,TRBV28,TRBJ2-1
CASSVPSGVTNEGQYF,TGTGCCAGCAGCGTACCTAGCGGGGTAACCAATGAAGGGCAGTACTTC,TRBD2,.,TRBV9,TRBJ2-5
CASSPQGRGEYNEQFF,TGTGCCAGCAGCCCTCAGGGGCGGGGGGAATACAATGAGCAGTTCTTC,TRBD2,.,TRBV9,TRBJ2-1
CASNHGRGTGELFF,TGTGCCAGCAATCACGGGAGGGGCACCGGGGAGCTGTTTTTT,TRBD2,.,TRBV2,TRBJ2-2
CSAREPGTVYEQYF,TGCAGTGCTAGAGAACCGGGTACCGTCTACGAGCAGTACTTC,.,few,TRBV20-1,TRBJ2-7
CASSHTGDGYGQYF,TGCGCCAGCAGCCATACAGGGGATGGGTACGGGCAGTACTTC,TRBD1,.,TRBV4-1,TRBJ2-4
CASSQGPMSGSYNEQFF,TGTGCCAGCAGCCAAGGACCGATGAGCGGCTCCTACAATGAGCAGTTCTTC,.,few,TRBV4-2,TRBJ2-1
CASSVAGGTGTYGYTF,TGTGCCAGCAGCGTAGCTGGTGGGACCGGAACCTATGGCTACACCTTC,.,.,TRBV9,TRBJ1-2
CASSLSSGGAGVLDTQYF,TGTGCCAGCAGCTTGTCTAGCGGGGGGGCCGGAGTCCTGGATACGCAGTATTTT,TRBD2,few,TRBV7-2,TRBJ2-3
CASSWSGPTNEKLFF,TGTGCCAGCAGTTGGTCAGGGCCTACTAATGAAAAACTGTTTTTT,.,.,TRBV12-3/TRBV12-4,TRBJ1-4
CASSHPLMNTEAFF,TGTGCCAGCAGCCACCCTCTGATGAACACTGAAGCTTTCTTT,.,few,TRBV7-2,TRBJ1-1